The following is a T cell receptor beta chain sequence with its context. Its antigen remains unidentified. Using immunoSEQ multiplex PCR, the repertoire was profiled, and TCRdb retains in-frame clones only, with some absent. The profile covers tens of thousands of clones, with roughly 78% appearing a single time and 9.5% to 13% taken by the ten largest. Following autologous stem cell transplantation, relapse occurred in every patient, and exposure to brentuximab vedotin varied. The CDR3 covers 14 residues. V was cut by 4 bases and J by 2 bases, with 10 bases left in between. Germline CDR1 and CDR2: SGDLS and YYNGEE. The data originate from a study of PD-1 blockade in classical Hodgkin lymphoma. Findings and limits, study-wide: Whereas CD4+ TCR diversity had risen significantly by C4D1, CD8+ TCR diversity had not. Exclusion removed patients who began nivolumab under 1 year after ASCT.

This rearrangement joins TRBV9 to TRBJ2-1, with D possibly being TRBD1 or TRBD2 (6 bases each). The material was peripheral blood mononuclear cells (PBMCs), obtained before the second cycle of nivolumab. This sequence originates from a human donor with classical Hodgkin lymphoma. The DNA for the CDR3 is TGTGCCAGCAGCCCCGGGGGCGCCTACAATGAGCAGTTCTTC. This gives the protein CASSPGGAYNEQFF.